The next 12 T cell receptor beta chains were all read from a single sample in a study of T-cell reconstitution after alpha-beta-depleted transplantation in children. Unique molecular identifiers were used in preparing the TCRbeta library. Each CDR3 protein gets one entry after TCRdb re-called the PCR reads with MiXCR. The sample has some 300,000 distinct CDR3 sequences, about a tenth seen once. The sequenced sample was PBMCs from the stem cell graft donor, obtained from the stem cell graft. The receptors were gathered from a human donor who donated a stem cell graft to a child with acute lymphoblastic leukemia.

The chain is built from TRBV13 and TRBJ2-7; either TRBD1 or TRBD2 may fit D (5 bases each). Germline V CDR1 and CDR2: PRHDT, FYEKMQ (reference sequence). This CDR3 is 14 amino acids long. V lost 5 bases, J lost 4 bases, and 15 bases lay in between. Here the CDR3 reads CASSGRDASYEQYF. CDR3 bases: TGTGCCAGCAGCGGCCGGGACGCCTCTTACGAGCAGTACTTC.

V is TRBV20-1 and J is TRBJ2-1; D might be TRBD1 (5 bases). V was clipped by 1 base and J by 2 bases, with 18 bases between them. Germline V lookup: CDR1 DFQATT, CDR2 SNEGSKA (reference sequence). The CDR3 spans 17 residues. This CDR3 is CSARVGFGRDPYNEQFF. The CDR3 nucleotides are TGCAGTGCTAGAGTAGGTTTTGGCAGGGATCCCTACAATGAGCAGTTCTTC.

This clonotype was seen a single time. This sequence joins TRBV12-3 or TRBV12-4 and TRBJ2-3; TRBD2 matches 10 bases. The length of the CDR3 is 17 residues. After removal of 8 bases from V and 4 bases from J, the junction contained 15 bases not matched to a gene. For the CDR3, the DNA is TGTGCCAGCTGTTCCAGACGGGGAGCGGGAGGGCCAGATACGCAGTATTTT. Amino acid sequence: CASCSRRGAGGPDTQYF.

The J gene is TRBJ2-1, the V gene TRBV5-5; 10 bases align to TRBD2. CDR1 is SGHKS, CDR2 YYEKEE, per germline (reference sequence). Trimming at V came to 0 bases and at J to 6 bases, leaving 9 bases not matched to a gene. The CDR3 runs 17 residues. The CDR3 here is CASSLAVLAGGGNEQFF. DNA for the CDR3: TGTGCCAGCAGCTTGGCCGTTTTAGCGGGAGGAGGCAATGAGCAGTTCTTC.

V and J are TRBV27 and TRBJ2-5; TRBD1 matches 9 bases. CDR1 is MNHEY, CDR2 SMNVEV, per germline (reference sequence). The CDR3 sequence is 15 residues long. V gave up 5 bases and J gave up 2 bases; unmatched junction bases: 6. This chain's CDR3 is CASSQQTGGQETQYF. The CDR3 bases are TGTGCCAGCAGTCAACAGACAGGGGGGCAAGAGACCCAGTACTTC.

This clonotype has only a few counts. The chain employs TRBV20-1 and TRBJ2-4, with 7 positions matching TRBD1. The CDR3 totals 15 residues. The V and J ends lost 5 bases and 0 bases, in that order; junction bases with no gene match: 7. Germline CDR1 DFQATT, CDR2 SNEGSKA (reference sequence). For the CDR3, the DNA is TGCAGTGCTTCTCGGACAGGTTTAGCCAAAAACATTCAGTACTTC. Translation: CSASRTGLAKNIQYF.

This clonotype was recorded a few times. V usage is TRBV7-2 and J usage is TRBJ2-3, with a tentative D call TRBD1 (6 bases). This CDR3 has 11 residues. CDR1 and CDR2 from the germline V gene are SGHTA and FQGNSA. With 5 bases removed from V and 11 bases from J, the gap between germline ends came to 11 bases. CDR3 nucleotides: TGTGCCAGCAGCCAGCAGGGGTTGCAGTATTTT. This translates into CASSQQGLQYF.

The table lists this clonotype with a few counts. The rearrangement uses TRBV7-9 and TRBJ2-2, with unresolved D. The CDR3 sequence is 11 residues long. Germline values: CDR1 SEHNR, CDR2 FQNEAQ (reference sequence). V dropped 6 bases and J dropped 5 bases, with 4 bases sitting between them. DNA of the CDR3: TGTGCCAGCAGACAGACCGGGGAGCTGTTTTTT. This codes for CASRQTGELFF.

This clonotype was recorded at least ten times. V and J are TRBV6-6 and TRBJ2-7; the match to TRBD1 covers 8 bases. The CDR3 extends over 12 amino acids. Unmatched junction bases numbered 4, after V lost 8 bases and J lost 4 bases. Germline assignment: CDR1 MNHNY and CDR2 SVGAGI (reference sequence). The CDR3 sequence is CASGTGAYEQYF. In DNA form, the CDR3 reads TGTGCCAGCGGGACAGGTGCATACGAGCAGTACTTC.

In DNA, the CDR3 is TGTGCCAGCAGTTTATCCACCTACTCTGGGGCCAACGTCCTGACTTTC. It translates to CASSLSTYSGANVLTF. The genes are TRBV27 and TRBJ2-6; D is ambiguous. V shed 0 bases and J shed 0 bases, with 6 bases lying between them. The V gene's germline CDR1 is MNHEY and CDR2 SMNVEV (reference sequence). CDR3 length: 16 residues.

The genes are TRBV9 and TRBJ2-5; 10 bases fit TRBD2. The V segment lost 1 base and the J segment 2 bases; nucleotides outside the gene matches: 5. This CDR3 has 16 residues. From germline, CDR1 is SGDLS and CDR2 YYNGEE. The CDR3 nucleotides are TGTGCCAGCAGCGTATGGCTAGCGGGAGAACAAGAGACCCAGTACTTC. Translated, it gives CASSVWLAGEQETQYF.

V is TRBV20-1 and J is TRBJ2-7; possible D gene TRBD2, 7 bases. Germline V CDR1 and CDR2: DFQATT, SNEGSKA (reference sequence). This CDR3 has 14 residues. V was clipped by 3 bases and J by 4 bases, with 16 bases between them. CDR3 protein: CSASHGGLTYEQYF. CDR3 sequence (DNA): TGCAGTGCTAGCCACGGGGGGCTAACATACGAGCAGTACTTC.